A single sample is the source of the 5 T cell receptor beta chains below, sequenced in a study of T cells in Graves' hyperthyroidism and ophthalmopathy. Amplification targeted TCR beta CDR3 regions from RNA transcripts. The HTBI primer set served for first-round RT-PCR of the TCR CDR3. MiXCR, applied by TCRdb to the multiplex PCR reads, yields one record per CDR3 protein. The sample contains about 480,000 distinct CDR3 sequences, roughly 24% of which appear only once. The material sequenced was blood. Source of these receptors: a woman between 25 and 40 years old with Graves' ophthalmopathy.

There are many counts of this clonotype. The chain is built from TRBV5-4 and TRBJ2-7; 8 bases match TRBD2. CDR3 size: 14 residues. Unmatched junction bases numbered 5, after V lost 4 bases and J lost 2 bases. In germline, CDR1 is SGHNT, CDR2 YYREEE (reference sequence). The CDR3: CASSDTGGAYEQYF. The CDR3 DNA reads TGTGCCAGCAGCGATACCGGGGGGGCCTACGAGCAGTACTTC.

As for this clonotype: One junction end does not reproduce the germline sequence, and a read error may be involved. The rearrangement joins TRBV27 to TRBJ1-2; possible D gene TRBD1, 5 bases. The CDR3 consists of 12 residues. Germline V gene lookup returns CDR1 MNHEY and CDR2 SMNVEV (reference sequence). Written as DNA, the CDR3 is TGTGCCATCAGTGCTACGGGGCTTTGCTACACCTTC. Residues: CAISATGLCYTF.

This clonotype was found many times. The chain couples TRBV20-1 to TRBJ1-2, with TRBD1 matching over 10 bases. CDR1 and CDR2 (germline): DFQATT, SNEGSKA (reference sequence). V was clipped by 6 bases and J by 7 bases; unmatched bases: 5. The CDR3 is 12 residues long. The CDR3 DNA is TGCAGTGCACCCGACAGGGGGCTTGGCTACACCTTC. Amino acids: CSAPDRGLGYTF.

The table lists this clonotype with many counts. The chain combines TRBV19 with TRBJ2-7, with no clear D. The V and J ends lost 6 bases and 0 bases respectively, with 12 bases between them. This CDR3 has 14 residues. Germline loops: CDR1 LNHDA, CDR2 SQIVND (reference sequence). Written as DNA, the CDR3 is TGTGCCAGTAGCCTAACCGAAAGCTCCTACGAGCAGTACTTC. It yields the protein CASSLTESSYEQYF.

V gene TRBV12-3 or TRBV12-4 combines with J gene TRBJ2-5; possibly TRBD2 for D (6 bases). This CDR3 is 18 amino acids long. V lost 7 bases and J lost 1, with 25 bases in between. DNA of the CDR3: TGTGCCAGCACCCCCGGTAGGGCGCGGGAATTAGCCCAAGAGACCCAGTACTTC. It codes for CASTPGRARELAQETQYF.